This T cell receptor beta chain was identified in a study of blood T cell repertoires in COVID-19. In the authors' methods: From reference gene primer amplification, estimates of nucleated cell counts were derived. The method was immunoSEQ multiplex PCR; TCRdb's version includes in-frame clones alone and lacks a portion of them. Clonal size and the V and J genes are those of that table, whereas D and trimming came from the DNA. The sample lists 250,000 or so clones; 84% were seen once. Sequencing was done on a sample of peripheral blood. This receptor was obtained from a middle-aged woman who had recovered from COVID-19.

The CDR3 is CASSPGQGAHYGYTF. The DNA of the CDR3 is TGTGCCAGCAGCCCCGGACAGGGGGCCCACTATGGCTACACCTTC. This chain joins TRBV7-2 and TRBJ1-2; TRBD1 matches 11 bases. The trim removed 5 bases at V and 3 bases at J, leaving 5 bases unmatched. The germline CDR1 and CDR2 sequences are SGHTA and FQGNSA. This CDR3 comprises 15 residues.